These 2 T cell receptor beta chains originate from one sample sequenced in a study of Graves' ophthalmopathy and Graves' hyperthyroidism. The sequenced template was RNA, covering the TCR beta CDR3 region. In the first round, RT-PCR was carried out with HTBI primers, and a multiplex PCR formed the second round. MiXCR, applied by TCRdb to the multiplex PCR reads, yields one record per CDR3 protein. The sample holds 560,000 or so distinct CDR3 sequences, under 45% seen once. Sequencing was carried out using peripheral blood or thyroid tissue (not recorded which). The receptor set was obtained from an adult man with Graves' hyperthyroidism.

This clonotype was recorded only once. This chain links TRBV9 with TRBJ1-1; unclear D gene. CDR1 and CDR2 from the germline V gene are SGDLS and YYNGEE. V shed 3 bases and J shed 3 bases, with 9 bases lying between them. There are 13 residues in the CDR3. The CDR3 loop reads CASSAQADTEAFF. The DNA for the CDR3 is TGTGCCAGCAGCGCTCAGGCAGACACTGAAGCTTTCTTT.

This clonotype has ten or more counts. The V and J genes are TRBV10-3 and TRBJ2-5, with 8 bases fitting TRBD1. The CDR3 sequence is 14 residues long. J gave up 5 bases and V 5 bases, and 7 bases lay outside the gene matches. The germline V gene has CDR1 ENHRY and CDR2 SYGVKD. The CDR3 bases are TGTGCCATCAGTAGCACGACAGGGGAGGAGACCCAGTACTTC. Amino acid sequence: CAISSTTGEETQYF.